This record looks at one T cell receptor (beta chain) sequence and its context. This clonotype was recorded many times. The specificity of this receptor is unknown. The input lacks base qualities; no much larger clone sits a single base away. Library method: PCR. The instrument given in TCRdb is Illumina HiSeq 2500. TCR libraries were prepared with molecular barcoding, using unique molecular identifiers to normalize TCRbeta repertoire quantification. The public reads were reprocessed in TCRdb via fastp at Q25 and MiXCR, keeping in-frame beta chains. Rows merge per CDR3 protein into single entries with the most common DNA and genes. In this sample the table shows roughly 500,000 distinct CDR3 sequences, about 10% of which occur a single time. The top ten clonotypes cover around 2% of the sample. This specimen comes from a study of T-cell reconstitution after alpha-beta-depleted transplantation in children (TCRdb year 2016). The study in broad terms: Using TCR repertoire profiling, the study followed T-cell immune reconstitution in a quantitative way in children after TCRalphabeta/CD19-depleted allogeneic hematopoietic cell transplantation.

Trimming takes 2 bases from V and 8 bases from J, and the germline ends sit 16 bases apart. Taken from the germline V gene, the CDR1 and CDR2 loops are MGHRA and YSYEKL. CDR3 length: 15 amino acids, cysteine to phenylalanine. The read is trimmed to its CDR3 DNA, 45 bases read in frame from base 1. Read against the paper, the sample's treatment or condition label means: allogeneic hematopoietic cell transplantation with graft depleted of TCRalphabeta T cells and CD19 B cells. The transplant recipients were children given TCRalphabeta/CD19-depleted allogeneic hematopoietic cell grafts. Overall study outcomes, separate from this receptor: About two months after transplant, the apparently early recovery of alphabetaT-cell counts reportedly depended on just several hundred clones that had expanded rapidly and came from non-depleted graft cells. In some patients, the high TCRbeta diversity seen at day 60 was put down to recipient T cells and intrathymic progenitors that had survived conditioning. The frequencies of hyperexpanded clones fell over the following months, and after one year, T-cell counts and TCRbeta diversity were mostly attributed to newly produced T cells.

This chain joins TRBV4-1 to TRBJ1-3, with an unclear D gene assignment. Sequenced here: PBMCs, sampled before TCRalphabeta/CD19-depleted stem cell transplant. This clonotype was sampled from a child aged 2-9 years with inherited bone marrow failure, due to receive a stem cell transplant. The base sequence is TGCGCCAGCAGCCAATTTCGGACTTCTAGGGACACCATATATTTT. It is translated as CASSQFRTSRDTIYF.